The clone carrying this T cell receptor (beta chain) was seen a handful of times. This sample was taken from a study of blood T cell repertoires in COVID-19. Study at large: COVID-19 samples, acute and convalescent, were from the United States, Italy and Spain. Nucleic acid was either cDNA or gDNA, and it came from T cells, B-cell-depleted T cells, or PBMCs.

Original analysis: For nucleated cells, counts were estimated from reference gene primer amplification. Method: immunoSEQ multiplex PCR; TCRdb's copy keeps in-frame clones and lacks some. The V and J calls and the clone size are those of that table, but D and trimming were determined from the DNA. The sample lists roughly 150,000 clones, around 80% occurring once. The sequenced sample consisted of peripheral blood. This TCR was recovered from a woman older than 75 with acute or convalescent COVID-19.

The CDR3 spells CASRGAAGAGELFF. CDR3 nucleotide sequence: TGTGCCAGCAGAGGAGCGGCGGGTGCCGGGGAGCTGTTTTTT. The rearrangement uses TRBV9 and TRBJ2-2; perhaps TRBD2 as D (5 bases). This CDR3 comprises 14 residues. The germline V gene encodes CDR1 SGDLS and CDR2 YYNGEE. Trimming left V 5 bases short and J 6 bases short, with 14 bases between.